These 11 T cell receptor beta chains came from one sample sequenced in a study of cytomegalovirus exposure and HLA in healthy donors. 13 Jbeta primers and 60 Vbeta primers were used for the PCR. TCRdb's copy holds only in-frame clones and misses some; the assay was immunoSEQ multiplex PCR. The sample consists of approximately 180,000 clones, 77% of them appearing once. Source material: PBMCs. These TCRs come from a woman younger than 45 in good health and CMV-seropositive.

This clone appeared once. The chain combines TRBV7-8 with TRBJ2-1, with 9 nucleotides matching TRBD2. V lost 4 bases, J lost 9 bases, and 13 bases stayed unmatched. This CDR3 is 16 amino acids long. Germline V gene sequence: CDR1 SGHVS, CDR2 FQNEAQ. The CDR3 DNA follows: TGTGCCAGCAGCTCCTCGAGCGGGAGGCTCCCCGCTGAGCAGTTCTTC. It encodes CASSSSSGRLPAEQFF.

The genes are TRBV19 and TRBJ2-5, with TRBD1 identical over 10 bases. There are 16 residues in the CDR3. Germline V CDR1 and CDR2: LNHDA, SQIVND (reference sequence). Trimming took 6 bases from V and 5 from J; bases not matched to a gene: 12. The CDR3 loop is CASRGTGDGNGETQYF. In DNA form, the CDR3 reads TGTGCCAGTAGGGGGACAGGGGATGGGAACGGTGAGACCCAGTACTTC.

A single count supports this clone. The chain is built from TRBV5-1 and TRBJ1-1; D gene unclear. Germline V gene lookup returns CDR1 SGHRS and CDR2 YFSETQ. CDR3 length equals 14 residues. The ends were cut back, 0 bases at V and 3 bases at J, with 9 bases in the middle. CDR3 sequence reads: CASSLGLLDTEAFF. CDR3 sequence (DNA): TGCGCCAGCAGCTTGGGGTTGTTAGACACTGAAGCTTTCTTT.

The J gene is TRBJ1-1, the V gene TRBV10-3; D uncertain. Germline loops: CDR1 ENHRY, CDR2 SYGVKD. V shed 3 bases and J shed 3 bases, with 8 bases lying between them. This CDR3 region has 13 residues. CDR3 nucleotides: TGTGCCATCAGTGAAACAATTTACACTGAAGCTTTCTTT. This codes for CAISETIYTEAFF.

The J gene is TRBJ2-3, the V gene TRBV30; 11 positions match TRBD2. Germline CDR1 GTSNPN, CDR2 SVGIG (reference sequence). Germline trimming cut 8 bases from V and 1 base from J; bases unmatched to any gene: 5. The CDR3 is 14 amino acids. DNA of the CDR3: TGTGCCGGAAGACTAGCGGGACGCACAGATACGCAGTATTTT. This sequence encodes CAGRLAGRTDTQYF. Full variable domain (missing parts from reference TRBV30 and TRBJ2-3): SQTIHQWPATLVQPVGSPLSLECTVEGTSNPNLYWYRQAAGRGLQLLFYSVGIGQISSEVPQNLSASRPQDRQFILSSKKLLLSDSGFYLCAGRLAGRTDTQYFGPGTRLTVL.

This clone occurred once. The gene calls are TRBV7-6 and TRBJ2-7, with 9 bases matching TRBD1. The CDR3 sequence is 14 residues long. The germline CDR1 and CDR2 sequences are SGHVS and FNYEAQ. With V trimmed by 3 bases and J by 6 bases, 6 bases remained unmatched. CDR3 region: CASSFEGQGGEQYF. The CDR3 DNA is TGTGCCAGCAGCTTCGAGGGACAGGGAGGCGAGCAGTACTTC.

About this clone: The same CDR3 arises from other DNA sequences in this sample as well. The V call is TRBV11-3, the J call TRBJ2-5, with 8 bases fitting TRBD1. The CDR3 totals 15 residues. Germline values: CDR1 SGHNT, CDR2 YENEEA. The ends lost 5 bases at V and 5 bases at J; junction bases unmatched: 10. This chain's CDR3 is CASSLTPGQVETQYF. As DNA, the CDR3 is TGTGCCAGCAGCCTAACCCCGGGACAGGTGGAGACCCAGTACTTC.

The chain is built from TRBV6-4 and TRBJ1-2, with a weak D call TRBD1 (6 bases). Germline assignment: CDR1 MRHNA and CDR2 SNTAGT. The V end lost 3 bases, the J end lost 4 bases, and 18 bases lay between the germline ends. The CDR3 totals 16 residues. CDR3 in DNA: TGTGCCAGCAGTGAGAACGACAGGCCAGCTCCCTATGGCTACACCTTC. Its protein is CASSENDRPAPYGYTF.

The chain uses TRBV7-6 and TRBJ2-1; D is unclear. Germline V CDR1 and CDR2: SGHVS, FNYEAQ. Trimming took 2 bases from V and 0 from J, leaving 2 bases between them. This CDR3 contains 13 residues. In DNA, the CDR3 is TGTGCCAGCAGCTTATACTCCTACAATGAGCAGTTCTTC. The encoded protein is CASSLYSYNEQFF.

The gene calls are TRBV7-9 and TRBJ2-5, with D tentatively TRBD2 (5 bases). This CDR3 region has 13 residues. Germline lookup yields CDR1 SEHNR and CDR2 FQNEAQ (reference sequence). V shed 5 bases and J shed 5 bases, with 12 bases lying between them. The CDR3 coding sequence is TGTGCCAGCAGCCCGGGAAGTGGGGAGACCCAGTACTTC. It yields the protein CASSPGSGETQYF.

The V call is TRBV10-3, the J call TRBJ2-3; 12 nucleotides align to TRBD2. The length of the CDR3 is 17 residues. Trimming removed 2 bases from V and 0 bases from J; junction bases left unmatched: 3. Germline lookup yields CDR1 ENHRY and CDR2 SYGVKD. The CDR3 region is CAISEPGLAGSTDTQYF. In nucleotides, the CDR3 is TGTGCCATCAGTGAGCCGGGACTAGCGGGCAGCACAGATACGCAGTATTTT.